This T cell receptor beta chain was captured by sequencing in a study of CD4 T cells in relation to SARS-CoV-2 and coronaviruses. Assay used: immunoSEQ multiplex PCR; TCRdb lists only in-frame clones, some missing. This sample has approximately 70,000 clones, with roughly 93% found just once. The germline V gene encodes CDR1 MGHDK and CDR2 SYGVNS. The trim removed 6 bases at V and 3 bases at J, leaving 4 bases unmatched. The CDR3 is 13 residues long. Unexposed donor CD4+ T cells date from about 2011-2018, before the COVID-19 pandemic. The sequence was collected from a human donor in good health. Sequenced: naive CD4+ T cells from PBMCs. The subset here: naive CD4+ T cells isolated by negative enrichment. This rearrangement joins TRBV25-1 to TRBJ1-2; TRBD1 matches 7 bases. The CDR3 loop is CASSRGGDYGYTF. The CDR3 coding sequence is TGTGCCAGCAGCAGGGGGGGTGACTATGGCTACACCTTC.